Presented here are 29 T cell receptor beta chains from one specimen sequenced in a study of shared clonotypes between healthy human individuals. TCRdb's table, derived via immunoSEQ multiplex PCR, lists solely in-frame clones and lacks some. The data show nearly 1 million clones, around three quarters seen once. Sequencing was carried out using memory CD4+ T cells sorted from blood. Subset given: CD45RA-negative fraction. The receptors originated from a man between 18 and 35 years old in good health.

This clone was picked up one time. This sequence joins TRBV18 and TRBJ2-5; 8 bases fit TRBD2. Per germline, CDR1 KGHSH and CDR2 LQKENI. CDR3 length equals 15 residues. Trimming took 0 bases from V and 5 from J; bases not matched to a gene: 5. CDR3 sequence (DNA): TGTGCCAGCTCACCACCGAGTGCTAGCGGGGAGACCCAGTACTTC. Its protein product is CASSPPSASGETQYF.

Regarding this clone: The same CDR3 can be traced to other DNA sequences in this sample. This rearrangement joins TRBV9 to TRBJ1-5, with TRBD1 identical over 11 bases. The CDR3 has 15 amino acids. From germline, CDR1 is SGDLS and CDR2 YYNGEE. V gave up 3 bases and J gave up 7 bases; unmatched junction bases: 6. CDR3 sequence: CASSAGQGVGQPQHF. CDR3 DNA sequence: TGTGCCAGCAGCGCGGGACAGGGGGTGGGCCAGCCCCAGCATTTT. Full variable domain (rest looked up from reference TRBV9 and TRBJ1-5): DSGVTQTPKHLITATGQRVTLRCSPRSGDLSVYWYQQSLDQGLQFLIQYYNGEERAKGNILERFSAQQFPDLHSELNLSSLELGDSALYFCASSAGQGVGQPQHFGDGTRLSIL.

A single count supports this clone. The same CDR3 arises from other DNA sequences in this sample as well. The chain joins TRBV11-3 to TRBJ2-5; 8 bases match TRBD1. The V and J ends lost 5 bases and 3 bases, in that order; junction bases with no gene match: 2. The length of the CDR3 is 13 residues. Germline V gene sequence: CDR1 SGHNT, CDR2 YENEEA. CDR3 sequence reads: CASSPGGEETQYF. The CDR3 DNA is TGTGCCAGCAGCCCAGGGGGCGAAGAGACCCAGTACTTC. The full variable domain, its missing parts supplied by reference TRBV11-3 and TRBJ2-5, is EAGVVQSPRYKIIEKKQPVAFWCNPISGHNTLYWYLQNLGQGPELLIRYENEEAVDDSQLPKDRFSAERLKGVDSTLKIQPAELGDSAVYLCASSPGGEETQYFGPGTRLLVL.

This clone was recorded once. The V and J genes are TRBV19 and TRBJ1-4; 8 bases agree with TRBD1. CDR1 is LNHDA and CDR2 is SQIVND in the germline V gene (reference sequence). V was clipped by 5 bases and J by 7 bases; unmatched bases: 6. This CDR3 comprises 14 residues. The CDR3 bases are TGTGCCAGTAGTGTGCAGGGGGCTGGTGAAAAACTGTTTTTT. Its translation is CASSVQGAGEKLFF.

The chain joins TRBV7-2 to TRBJ1-2; 8 nucleotides align to TRBD1. The trim removed 3 bases at V and 6 bases at J, leaving 12 bases unmatched. This CDR3 spans 16 amino acids. Germline values: CDR1 SGHTA, CDR2 FQGNSA. The CDR3 DNA reads as TGTGCCAGCAGCTTCAACAACAGGGGGAAAGAGAATGGCTACACCTTC. This encodes CASSFNNRGKENGYTF.

Of note for this clone: Other nucleotide sequences from this sample produce the same CDR3. The chain recombines TRBV6-5 with TRBJ1-5; maybe TRBD1 (5 bases). Looked up from germline, CDR1 is MNHEY and CDR2 is SVGAGI. The CDR3 totals 14 residues. Trimming stripped 0 bases from V and 7 bases from J, with 10 bases between. CDR3 nucleotide sequence: TGTGCCAGCAGTTACTCCCAGGGCTACCAGCCCCAGCATTTT. It encodes CASSYSQGYQPQHF.

This sequence joins TRBV5-1 and TRBJ2-3; TRBD2 agrees at 15 bases. The CDR3 length is 20 residues. CDR1 SGHRS and CDR2 YFSETQ come from the germline V gene. J gave up 7 bases and V 0 bases, and 15 bases lay outside the gene matches. Here the CDR3 DNA reads TGCGCCAGCAGCTTGGGGCCCGGGACTAGCGGGGGGCGGTCCCCCAATACGCAGTATTTT. This gives the protein CASSLGPGTSGGRSPNTQYF.

The chain is built from TRBV7-2 and TRBJ1-5; TRBD1 is a possible D gene (6 bases). The germline V gene has CDR1 SGHTA and CDR2 FQGNSA. Trimming removed 4 bases from V and 1 base from J, with 14 bases in between. The length of the CDR3 is 16 residues. CDR3 loop: CASSSGQGMSNQPQHF. The CDR3 DNA reads as TGTGCCAGCAGCTCCGGCCAGGGGATGAGCAATCAGCCCCAGCATTTT.

The rearrangement uses TRBV4-3 and TRBJ2-1, with 11 bases fitting TRBD2. V shed 8 bases, J shed 8 bases, and the junction held 8 bases outside the gene matches. CDR1 and CDR2 (germline): LGHNA, YSLEER. This CDR3 has 14 amino acids. CDR3 sequence: CASRQLAGVDEQFF. Here the CDR3 DNA reads TGCGCCAGCCGACAACTAGCGGGAGTCGATGAGCAGTTCTTC.

The chain uses TRBV5-4 and TRBJ1-2; the D gene is possibly TRBD1 (5 bases). The CDR3 extends over 14 amino acids. The germline V gene has CDR1 SGHNT and CDR2 YYREEE (reference sequence). Trimming left V 4 bases short and J 4 bases short, with 14 bases between. The CDR3 is CASSLPLQGYGYTF. CDR3 sequence (DNA): TGTGCCAGCAGCCTCCCCTTGCAGGGCTATGGCTACACCTTC.

This sequence joins TRBV2 and TRBJ2-3; weak D call: TRBD1 (6 bases). The CDR3 has 14 amino acids. Germline V gene data show CDR1 as SNHLY and CDR2 as FYNNEI. The V end lost 5 bases, the J end lost 4 bases, and 13 bases lay between the germline ends. This CDR3 is CASSWVGGADTQYF. CDR3 DNA sequence: TGTGCCAGCAGTTGGGTAGGGGGAGCAGATACGCAGTATTTT.

This clone was observed once. This chain joins TRBV5-4 and TRBJ2-7; the match to TRBD2 covers 7 bases. J gave up 3 bases and V 3 bases, and 6 bases lay outside the gene matches. This CDR3 has 14 amino acids. Germline V gene lookup returns CDR1 SGHNT and CDR2 YYREEE (reference sequence). The CDR3 reads CASSWGREGYEQYF. The CDR3 nucleotides are TGTGCCAGCAGCTGGGGAAGGGAGGGCTACGAGCAGTACTTC.

This clone was counted a single time. This sample includes further DNA sequences coding for the same CDR3. In nucleotides, the CDR3 is TGCAGCGTTGGCGGCACTAGCACAGATACGCAGTATTTT. Translating it yields CSVGGTSTDTQYF. The chain is built from TRBV29-1 and TRBJ2-3; D remains unclear. The germline V gene encodes CDR1 SQVTM and CDR2 ANQGSEA. V was cut by 4 bases and J by 0 bases, with 8 bases left in between. This CDR3 comprises 13 residues.

This clone appeared once. The chain links TRBV5-4 to TRBJ2-5; 11 bases align to TRBD2. CDR3 length: 16 residues. Germline values: CDR1 SGHNT, CDR2 YYREEE (reference sequence). J was trimmed by 4 bases and V by 0 bases; bases with no gene match: 5. The CDR3 coding sequence is TGTGCCAGCAGCTTGGATTGGCTAGCGGGAGGAGAGACCCAGTACTTC. Encoded protein: CASSLDWLAGGETQYF. The entire variable domain, with the rest obtained from reference TRBV5-4 and TRBJ2-5, is as follows: ETGVTQSPTHLIKTRGQQVTLRCSSQSGHNTVSWYQQALGQGPQFIFQYYREEENGRGNFPPRFSGLQFPNYSSELNVNALELDDSALYLCASSLDWLAGGETQYFGPGTRLLVL.

In the case of this clone: A read error may produce the germline difference seen at one junction end. The rearrangement joins TRBV19 to TRBJ1-2; 7 bases agree with TRBD1. The CDR3 length is 13 residues. Germline lookup yields CDR1 LNHDA and CDR2 SQIVND (reference sequence). This CDR3 reads CGSTRGRDYGYTF. In nucleotides, the CDR3 is TGTGGCAGTACTAGGGGGCGCGACTATGGCTACACCTTC.

Only a few counts were recorded for this clone. Being one base from a much bigger clone, this may be a read error. This same CDR3 is encoded by further DNA sequences in the sample. CDR3 DNA sequence: TGTGCCAGCAGCTTGGGAAGCAATCAGCCCCAGCATTTT. Its protein product is CASSLGSNQPQHF. V is TRBV5-6 and J is TRBJ1-5; D gene unclear. CDR1 SGHDT and CDR2 YYEEEE come from the germline V gene. Between the trimmed V and J ends, which lost 0 bases and 1 base, there was a span of 2 bases. The CDR3 has 13 amino acids.

The chain joins TRBV21-1 to TRBJ1-2; the table's D call, TRBD1, has no DNA check behind it. TRBV21-1 is a documented pseudogene. The CDR3 has 16 amino acids. The DNA of the CDR3 is TGTGCCAGCAGCAAAGCAACGACAGGGCCAAACTATGGCTACACCTTC. Translating gives CASSKATTGPNYGYTF.

This chain links TRBV5-1 with TRBJ1-3, with D unclear. This CDR3 has 12 amino acids. The germline V and J ends were trimmed by 0 bases and 9 bases, with 7 bases remaining between them. The germline gives CDR1 SGHRS, CDR2 YFSETQ. The CDR3, as DNA: TGCGCCAGCAGCTTGGGAAGTGGCACCATATATTTT. Amino acids: CASSLGSGTIYF.

The chain links TRBV7-8 to TRBJ1-2; D remains unclear. This CDR3 is built from 13 residues. Trimming took off 3 bases at V and 0 bases at J, with 5 bases between the two ends. Germline-derived CDR1 and CDR2 are SGHVS and FQNEAQ. CDR3 sequence reads: CASSFNTNYGYTF. In DNA, the CDR3 is TGTGCCAGCAGCTTTAACACTAACTATGGCTACACCTTC.

The chain links TRBV29-1 to TRBJ2-6; possibly TRBD2 for D (7 bases). V was pared by 1 base and J by 4 bases, with 17 bases between. CDR1 SQVTM and CDR2 ANQGSEA come from the germline V gene. The length of the CDR3 is 17 residues. CDR3 bases: TGCAGCGTTGAAGCCTCAAGGGCGGGGGCCGGGGCCAACGTCCTGACTTTC. It encodes CSVEASRAGAGANVLTF.

The J gene is TRBJ1-1, the V gene TRBV2, with a tentative D call TRBD1 (6 bases). Between the trimmed V and J ends, which lost 5 bases and 4 bases, there was a span of 14 bases. CDR1 and CDR2 from the germline V gene are SNHLY and FYNNEI. The CDR3 has 14 amino acids. The CDR3, as DNA: TGTGCCAGCAGTTCTGACAGGCGGGCCACTGAAGCTTTCTTT. Protein sequence: CASSSDRRATEAFF.

This clone was seen more than once but under ten times. The chain joins TRBV5-1 to TRBJ2-5, with D maybe TRBD2 (7 bases). Germline V gene sequence: CDR1 SGHRS, CDR2 YFSETQ. Trimming cost V 1 base and J 3 bases, with 22 bases left between them. CDR3 length equals 18 residues. For the CDR3, the DNA is TGCGCCAGCAGCTTGACAAGAACGGGGGGCACATTGGAAGAGACCCAGTACTTC. Protein product: CASSLTRTGGTLEETQYF.

The chain uses TRBV5-8 and TRBJ2-7; 8 positions agree with TRBD1. Germline V CDR1 and CDR2: SGHTS, YDEGEE. Trimming removed 4 bases from V and 2 bases from J; junction bases left unmatched: 11. The CDR3 is 16 amino acids. CDR3 sequence reads: CASSLAGTGLTYEQYF. In DNA, the CDR3 is TGTGCCAGCAGCCTTGCCGGGACAGGCCTGACCTACGAGCAGTACTTC.

This chain links TRBV5-4 with TRBJ2-2; TRBD1 matches 9 bases. In germline, CDR1 is SGHNT, CDR2 YYREEE (reference sequence). V trimming: 1 base; J trimming: 6 bases; junction bases outside the gene matches: 7. This CDR3 contains 16 residues. The CDR3 reads CASSLRDRAKAGELFF. CDR3 in DNA: TGTGCCAGCAGCTTGAGGGACAGGGCGAAAGCCGGGGAGCTGTTTTTT. The full variable domain, in which reference TRBV5-4 and TRBJ2-2 provide the parts outside the CDR3, is ETGVTQSPTHLIKTRGQQVTLRCSSQSGHNTVSWYQQALGQGPQFIFQYYREEENGRGNFPPRFSGLQFPNYSSELNVNALELDDSALYLCASSLRDRAKAGELFFGEGSRLTVL.

The V and J genes are TRBV7-8 and TRBJ2-3; TRBD2 matches at 15 bases. Trimming at V came to 5 bases and at J to 11 bases, leaving 11 bases not matched to a gene. CDR3 size: 16 residues. Germline CDR1 and CDR2: SGHVS and FQNEAQ. CDR3 sequence reads: CASSPGLAGGFREQYF. CDR3 DNA: TGTGCCAGCAGCCCAGGACTAGCGGGAGGGTTTCGGGAGCAGTATTTT.

The J gene is TRBJ2-7, the V gene TRBV10-3, with D perhaps being TRBD1 or TRBD2 (5 bases each). The V and J ends lost 5 bases and 6 bases respectively, with 8 bases between them. This CDR3 comprises 11 residues. The germline V gene encodes CDR1 ENHRY and CDR2 SYGVKD. The CDR3 loop reads CAISPGAEQYF. CDR3 DNA: TGTGCCATCAGTCCCGGGGCCGAGCAGTACTTC.

The rearrangement links TRBV5-1 to TRBJ2-7; D may be TRBD1 or TRBD2 (5 bases each). Trimming cost V 4 bases and J 2 bases, with 10 bases left between them. Germline-derived CDR1 and CDR2 are SGHRS and YFSETQ. CDR3 size: 13 residues. In DNA form, the CDR3 reads TGCGCCAGCAGCCCCGAGGGGACCTACGAGCAGTACTTC. Translated: CASSPEGTYEQYF.

The chain is built from TRBV10-3 and TRBJ1-1, with TRBD1 identical over 8 bases. The CDR3 contains 15 residues. The V and J ends lost 6 bases and 0 bases, in that order; junction bases with no gene match: 6. The germline gives CDR1 ENHRY, CDR2 SYGVKD. Here the CDR3 DNA reads TGTGCCATCAGAACCGGACAGGGATTGAACACTGAAGCTTTCTTT. Its protein product is CAIRTGQGLNTEAFF.

The chain is built from TRBV6-5 and TRBJ1-6, with D possibly being TRBD1 (6 bases). This CDR3 is built from 15 residues. Per germline, CDR1 MNHEY and CDR2 SVGAGI. The germline V and J ends were trimmed by 8 bases and 1 base, with 12 bases remaining between them. CDR3 residues: CASAQQGSYNSPLHF. CDR3 sequence (DNA): TGTGCCAGCGCCCAGCAGGGGTCCTATAATTCACCCCTCCACTTT.